These T cell receptor beta chains were read from a single sample in a study of CD8 T cells in ankylosing spondylitis. TCRdb re-called the 5' RACE reads through MiXCR, storing one row per CDR3 protein. The data show roughly 97,000 distinct CDR3 sequences, over 6.5% seen once. The material sequenced was blood, either unsorted or a sorted T cell fraction (not recorded which). The source is a male donor with ankylosing spondylitis or in good health (not recorded which). Both conserved end residues are part of each CDR3. The D gene is left open where the match is weak. Clone size is given for some rows only: seen once, a few or many times, or a class if the clone is expanded.

v_call: TRBV5-6; clone_size: many; j_call: TRBJ2-1; d_call: -; cdr3_nt: TGTGCCAGCAGCTTGGAGGGGGGATCCTACAATGAGCAGTTCTTC; cdr3_aa: CASSLEGGSYNEQFF
v_call: TRBV20-1; clone_size: many; j_call: TRBJ2-5; d_call: -; cdr3_nt: TGCAGTGCTAGACAGGCCCAAGAGACCCAGTACTTC; cdr3_aa: CSARQAQETQYF
v_call: TRBV29-1; clone_size: many; j_call: TRBJ2-1; d_call: TRBD1; cdr3_nt: TGCAGCGTTGAGGAAGGGGGCCGGGTATATGAGCAGTTCTTC; cdr3_aa: CSVEEGGRVYEQFF
v_call: TRBV5-1; clone_size: many; j_call: TRBJ2-7; d_call: -; cdr3_nt: TGCGCCAGCAGTATTGGCTCGACCTACGAGCAGTACTTC; cdr3_aa: CASSIGSTYEQYF
v_call: TRBV3-1; clone_size: -; j_call: TRBJ1-1; d_call: -; cdr3_nt: TGTGCCAGCAGCCACAGGGCCGCTGAAGCTTTCTTT; cdr3_aa: CASSHRAAEAFF
v_call: TRBV5-6; clone_size: many; j_call: TRBJ2-7; d_call: -; cdr3_nt: TGTGCCAGCAGCTTCGTCTCGGGTTTGTGGTCCAGGCAAGGGGAGCAGTACTTC; cdr3_aa: CASSFVSGLWSRQGEQYF
v_call: TRBV7-2; clone_size: many; j_call: TRBJ1-6; d_call: -; cdr3_nt: TGTGCCAGCAGCTCACAGGGATCGGATTCACCCCTCCACTTT; cdr3_aa: CASSSQGSDSPLHF
v_call: TRBV3-1; clone_size: -; j_call: TRBJ2-1; d_call: -; cdr3_nt: TGTGCCAGCAGCCCTCATAGCTCCTACAATGAGCAGTTCTTC; cdr3_aa: CASSPHSSYNEQFF
v_call: TRBV5-6; clone_size: few; j_call: TRBJ1-4; d_call: -; cdr3_nt: TGTGCCAGCAGTGTCGGCGGGAGTAATGAAAAACTGTTTTTT; cdr3_aa: CASSVGGSNEKLFF
v_call: TRBV12-3/TRBV12-4; clone_size: many; j_call: TRBJ2-5; d_call: -; cdr3_nt: TGTGCCAGCAGTTATTTAGAGACCCAGTACTTC; cdr3_aa: CASSYLETQYF
v_call: TRBV4-1; clone_size: many; j_call: TRBJ1-1; d_call: TRBD1; cdr3_nt: TGCGCCAGCAGCCACCTCGGACAGGGGGCAAAGAACACTGAAGCTTTCTTT; cdr3_aa: CASSHLGQGAKNTEAFF
v_call: TRBV12-3/TRBV12-4; clone_size: many; j_call: TRBJ1-3; d_call: -; cdr3_nt: TGTGCCAGCAGGACATCAGGTGCTTCTGGAAACACCATATATTTT; cdr3_aa: CASRTSGASGNTIYF
v_call: TRBV6-5; clone_size: many; j_call: TRBJ1-1; d_call: -; cdr3_nt: TGTGCCAGCAGTTCTCCCCGGCTGGAGGTGGACACTGAAGCTTTCTTT; cdr3_aa: CASSSPRLEVDTEAFF
v_call: TRBV6-1; clone_size: many; j_call: TRBJ2-3; d_call: -; cdr3_nt: TGTGCCAGCAGTAGGACAGTTGACACAGATACGCAGTATTTT; cdr3_aa: CASSRTVDTDTQYF
v_call: TRBV5-1; clone_size: many; j_call: TRBJ2-7; d_call: TRBD1; cdr3_nt: TGCGCCAGCAGCTTGGGGACAGGCCGGGCCGGCGAGCAGTACTTC; cdr3_aa: CASSLGTGRAGEQYF